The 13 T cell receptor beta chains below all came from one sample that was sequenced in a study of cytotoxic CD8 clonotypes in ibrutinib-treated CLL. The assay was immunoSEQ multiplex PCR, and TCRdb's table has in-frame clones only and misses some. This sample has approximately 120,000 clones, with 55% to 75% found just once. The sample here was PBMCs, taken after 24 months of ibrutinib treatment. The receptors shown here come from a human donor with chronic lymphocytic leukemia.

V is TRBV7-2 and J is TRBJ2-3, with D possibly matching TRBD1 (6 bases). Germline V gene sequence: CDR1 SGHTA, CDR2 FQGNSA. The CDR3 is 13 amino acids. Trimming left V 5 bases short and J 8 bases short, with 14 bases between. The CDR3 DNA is TGTGCCAGCAGCGGACAACAGGGTGGTACGCAGTATTTT. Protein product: CASSGQQGGTQYF.

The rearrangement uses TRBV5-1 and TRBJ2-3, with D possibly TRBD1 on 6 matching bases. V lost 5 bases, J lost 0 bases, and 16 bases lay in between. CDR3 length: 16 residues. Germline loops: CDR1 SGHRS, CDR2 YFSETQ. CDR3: CASSWGLDTSTDTQYF. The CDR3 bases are TGCGCCAGCAGTTGGGGGCTTGATACTAGCACAGATACGCAGTATTTT.

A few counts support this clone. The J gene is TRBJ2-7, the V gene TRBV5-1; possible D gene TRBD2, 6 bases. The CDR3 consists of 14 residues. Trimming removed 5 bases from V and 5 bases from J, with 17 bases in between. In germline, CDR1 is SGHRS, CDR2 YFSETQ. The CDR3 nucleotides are TGCGCCAGCAGGGAGGGGCAGGGCACAAACGAGCAGTACTTC. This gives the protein CASREGQGTNEQYF.

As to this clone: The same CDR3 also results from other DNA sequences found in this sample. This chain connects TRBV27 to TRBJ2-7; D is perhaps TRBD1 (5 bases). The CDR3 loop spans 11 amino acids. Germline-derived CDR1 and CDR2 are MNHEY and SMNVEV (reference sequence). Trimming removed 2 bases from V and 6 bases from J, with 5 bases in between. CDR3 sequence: CASSLRGEQYF. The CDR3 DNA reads TGTGCCAGCAGTTTAAGGGGCGAGCAGTACTTC.

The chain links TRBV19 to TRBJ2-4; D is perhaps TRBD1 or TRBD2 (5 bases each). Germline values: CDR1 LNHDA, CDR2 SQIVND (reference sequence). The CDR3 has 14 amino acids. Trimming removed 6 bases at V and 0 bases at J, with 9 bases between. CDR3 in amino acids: CASRGVGAKNIQYF. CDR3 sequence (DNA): TGTGCCAGTAGGGGGGTTGGAGCCAAAAACATTCAGTACTTC. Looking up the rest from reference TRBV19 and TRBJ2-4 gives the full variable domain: DGGITQSPKYLFRKEGQNVTLSCEQNLNHDAMYWYRQDPGQGLRLIYYSQIVNDFQKGDIAEGYSVSREKKESFPLTVTSAQKNPTAFYLCASRGVGAKNIQYFGAGTRLSVL.

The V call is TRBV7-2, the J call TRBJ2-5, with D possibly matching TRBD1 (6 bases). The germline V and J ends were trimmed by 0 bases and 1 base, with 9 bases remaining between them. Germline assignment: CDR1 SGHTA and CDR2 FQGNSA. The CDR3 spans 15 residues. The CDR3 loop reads CASSLAGTLQETQYF. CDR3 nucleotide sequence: TGTGCCAGCAGCTTAGCCGGGACACTCCAAGAGACCCAGTACTTC.

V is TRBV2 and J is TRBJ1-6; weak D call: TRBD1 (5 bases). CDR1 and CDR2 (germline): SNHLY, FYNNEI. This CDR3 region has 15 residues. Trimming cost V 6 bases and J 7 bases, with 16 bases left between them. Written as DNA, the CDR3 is TGTGCCAGCAGGGGTCGAGGGGAAGGGAATTCACCCCTCCACTTT. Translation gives CASRGRGEGNSPLHF.

CDR3 sequence: CASSQGLDRVISPLHF. In DNA form, the CDR3 reads TGTGCCAGCAGCCAAGGGCTTGACAGGGTAATATCTCCCCTCCACTTT. V is TRBV14 and J is TRBJ1-6; 7 nucleotides match TRBD1. The trim removed 1 base at V and 13 bases at J, leaving 13 bases unmatched. Germline V gene data show CDR1 as SGHDN and CDR2 as FVKESK. The CDR3 is 16 residues long.

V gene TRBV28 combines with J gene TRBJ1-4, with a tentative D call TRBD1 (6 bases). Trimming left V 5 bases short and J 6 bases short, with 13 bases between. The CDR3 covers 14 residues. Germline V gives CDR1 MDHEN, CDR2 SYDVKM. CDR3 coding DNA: TGTGCCAGCAGTACAGGGTACTCTGATGAAAAACTGTTTTTT. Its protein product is CASSTGYSDEKLFF.

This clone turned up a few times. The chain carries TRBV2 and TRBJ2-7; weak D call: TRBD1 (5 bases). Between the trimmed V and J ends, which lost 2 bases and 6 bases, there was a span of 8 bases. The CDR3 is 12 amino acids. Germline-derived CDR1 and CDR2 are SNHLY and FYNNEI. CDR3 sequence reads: CASSEQGCEQYF. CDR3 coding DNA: TGTGCCAGCAGTGAACAGGGCTGCGAGCAGTACTTC.

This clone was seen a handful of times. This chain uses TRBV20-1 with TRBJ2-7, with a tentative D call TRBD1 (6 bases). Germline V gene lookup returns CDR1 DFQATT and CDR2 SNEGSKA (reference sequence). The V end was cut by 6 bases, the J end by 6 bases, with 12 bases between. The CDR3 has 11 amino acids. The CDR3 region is CSAEQGSEQYF. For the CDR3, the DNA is TGCAGTGCCGAACAGGGAAGCGAGCAGTACTTC.

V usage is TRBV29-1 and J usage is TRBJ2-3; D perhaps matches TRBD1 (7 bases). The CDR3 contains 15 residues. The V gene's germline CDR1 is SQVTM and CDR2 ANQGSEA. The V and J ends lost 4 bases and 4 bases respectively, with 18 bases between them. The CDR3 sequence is CSVVGGGGRADTQYF. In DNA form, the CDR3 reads TGCAGCGTTGTGGGTGGAGGGGGCCGCGCAGATACGCAGTATTTT.

The CDR3 nucleotides read TGTGCCAGCAGCCCTGCTGGGGCGACTTCTACAGATACGCAGTATTTT. This encodes CASSPAGATSTDTQYF. The gene calls are TRBV7-3 and TRBJ2-3, with D possibly being TRBD1 (5 bases). V dropped 5 bases and J dropped 3 bases, with 18 bases sitting between them. The germline gives CDR1 SGHTA, CDR2 FQGTGA. CDR3 size: 16 residues.